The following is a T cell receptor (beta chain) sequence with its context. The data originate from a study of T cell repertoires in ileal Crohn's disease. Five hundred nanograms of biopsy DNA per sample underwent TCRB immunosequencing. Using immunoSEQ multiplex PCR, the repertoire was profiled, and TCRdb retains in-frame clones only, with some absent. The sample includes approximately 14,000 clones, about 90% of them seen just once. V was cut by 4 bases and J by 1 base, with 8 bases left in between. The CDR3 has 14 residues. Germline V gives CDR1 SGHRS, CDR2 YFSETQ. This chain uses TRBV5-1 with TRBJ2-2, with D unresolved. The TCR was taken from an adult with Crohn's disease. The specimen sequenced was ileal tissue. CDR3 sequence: CASSVSLNTGELFF. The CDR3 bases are TGCGCCAGCAGCGTTTCCCTGAACACCGGGGAGCTGTTTTTT.